The entry that follows covers one TCR beta chain sequence. Its specificity is not known. Germline CDR1 SGDLS, CDR2 YYNGEE. V dropped 0 bases and J dropped 11 bases, with 9 bases sitting between them. This CDR3 is 13 amino acids long. These data belong to a study of fetal regulatory T cell absence and autoimmunity. Findings and limits, study-wide: Pancreas TCRs were oligoclonally enriched versus cord blood, some clones over 95-fold. Broadly similar TRB gene family usage was seen in pancreas and cord blood.

Some clones are missing from TCRdb's copy, which holds only in-frame ones; the method was immunoSEQ multiplex PCR. Among approximately 94,000 clones, around 72% were seen once, and the ten largest hold just under 2%. This chain connects TRBV9 to TRBJ1-6, with D tentatively TRBD1 (5 bases). The receptor's source is a male donor with IPEX syndrome. Input material: pancreas tissue. CDR3 DNA: TGTGCCAGCAGCGTAGAGGACAACACACCCCTCCACTTT. Translating gives CASSVEDNTPLHF.